This T cell receptor beta chain was sequenced in a study of tissue T cells after allogeneic stem cell transplantation. Study overall: Graft-versus-host disease patients received grafts, several unmodified and three CD34-selected to deplete T cells. General observations from the study: The patient cohort was small and clinically heterogeneous, with limited sampling depth. Shared clones across patients were few; motif clustering revealed tissue-specific shared signatures.

Profiled with immunoSEQ multiplex PCR; TCRdb holds only in-frame clones, not every one. Of approximately 45,000 clones detected, about nine tenths appear once; the ten largest clones hold 3% to 4%. V was clipped by 6 bases and J by 11 bases; unmatched bases: 9. In germline, CDR1 is SQVTM, CDR2 ANQGSEA. This CDR3 region has 12 residues. Turning to this clone: Its antigen is undetermined.

The receptor comes from a woman aged 35-70 years who later had graft-versus-host disease after an allogeneic stem cell transplant. Sample: blood, taken before transplantation. The chain has TRBV29-1 and TRBJ2-4; 8 bases align to TRBD2. CDR3 DNA sequence: TGCAGCGTCGCCGCGCGAGCGGGGGTTCAGTACTTC. As protein: CSVAARAGVQYF.